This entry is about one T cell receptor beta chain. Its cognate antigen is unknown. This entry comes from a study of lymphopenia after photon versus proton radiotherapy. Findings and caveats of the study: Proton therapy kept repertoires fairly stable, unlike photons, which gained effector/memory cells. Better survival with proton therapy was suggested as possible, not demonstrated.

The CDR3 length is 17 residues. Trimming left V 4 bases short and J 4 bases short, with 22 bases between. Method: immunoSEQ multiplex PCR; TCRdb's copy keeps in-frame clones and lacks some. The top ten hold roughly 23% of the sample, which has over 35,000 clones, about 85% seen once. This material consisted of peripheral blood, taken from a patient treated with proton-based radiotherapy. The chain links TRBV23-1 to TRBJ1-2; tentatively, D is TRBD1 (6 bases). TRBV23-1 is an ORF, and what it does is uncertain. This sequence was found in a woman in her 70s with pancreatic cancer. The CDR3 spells CASSPQILMTGGYGYTF. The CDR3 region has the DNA TGCGCCAGCAGTCCCCAAATTTTGATGACAGGAGGCTATGGCTACACCTTC.